Following are 25 T cell receptor beta chains from one sample sequenced in a study of immune evolution from preneoplasia to lung adenocarcinoma. Clones were sequenced by immunoSEQ multiplex PCR, and TCRdb holds only the in-frame ones, with some missing. The table has thousands of clones, under 85% seen once; the top ten hold over 9%. Sample: FFPE lung adenocarcinoma in situ tissue. These receptors were obtained from a person between 65 and 80 years old with lung adenocarcinoma.

The chain couples TRBV28 to TRBJ1-5, with D unclear. Germline V gives CDR1 MDHEN, CDR2 SYDVKM. The length of the CDR3 is 15 residues. V was clipped by 5 bases and J by 4 bases, with 15 bases between them. This chain's CDR3 is CASSRVAMGNQPQHF. For the CDR3, the DNA is TGTGCCAGCAGTCGCGTCGCCATGGGTAATCAGCCCCAGCATTTT.

V usage is TRBV19 and J usage is TRBJ1-2; D gene ambiguous. CDR3 size: 15 residues. Germline V gene lookup returns CDR1 LNHDA and CDR2 SQIVND (reference sequence). Trimming removed 5 bases from V and 0 bases from J, with 13 bases in between. CDR3 DNA sequence: TGTGCCAGTAGTCTCACCCCGGCCCCTAACTATGGCTACACCTTC. Translated, it gives CASSLTPAPNYGYTF. Using reference TRBV19 and TRBJ1-2 for the parts outside the CDR3, the full variable domain is DGGITQSPKYLFRKEGQNVTLSCEQNLNHDAMYWYRQDPGQGLRLIYYSQIVNDFQKGDIAEGYSVSREKKESFPLTVTSAQKNPTAFYLCASSLTPAPNYGYTFGSGTRLTVV.

This clone was seen only once. The rearrangement links TRBV21-1 to TRBJ1-1. TRBV21-1 is deemed a pseudogene. This CDR3 comprises 16 residues. CDR3 region: CASSNPLYGENTEAFF. In DNA form, the CDR3 reads TGTGCCAGCAGCAACCCCCTATATGGGGAGAACACTGAAGCTTTCTTT.

The rearrangement links TRBV6-6 to TRBJ2-7, with 7 bases matching TRBD2. From germline, CDR1 is MNHNY and CDR2 SVGAGI (reference sequence). J gave up 3 bases and V 0 bases, and 2 bases lay outside the gene matches. The CDR3 contains 14 residues. CDR3: CASSYSLAVYEQYF. The CDR3 DNA is TGTGCCAGCAGTTACTCGCTAGCGGTCTACGAGCAGTACTTC.

This sequence joins TRBV5-1 and TRBJ2-2, with D possibly being TRBD2 (6 bases). V was trimmed by 3 bases and J by 3 bases, leaving 15 bases between them. Germline values: CDR1 SGHRS, CDR2 YFSETQ. This CDR3 contains 16 residues. This CDR3 reads CASSSEGRTDTGELFF. CDR3 bases: TGCGCCAGCAGCTCGGAGGGACGGACGGACACCGGGGAGCTGTTTTTT.

The V gene is TRBV29-1, the J gene TRBJ2-7; D unresolved. The ends were cut back, 6 bases at V and 3 bases at J, with 18 bases in the middle. The V gene's germline CDR1 is SQVTM and CDR2 ANQGSEA. There are 14 residues in the CDR3. CDR3 residues: CSVRTNLISYEQYF. Written as DNA, the CDR3 is TGCAGCGTCCGCACTAACCTTATCAGCTACGAGCAGTACTTC.

This chain uses TRBV7-9 with TRBJ2-1; 8 bases align to TRBD2. Germline assignment: CDR1 SEHNR and CDR2 FQNEAQ (reference sequence). V shed 5 bases and J 5 bases; nucleotides not matched to a gene: 8. CDR3 size: 15 residues. CDR3 in amino acids: CASSIPGLENNEQFF. Here the CDR3 DNA reads TGTGCCAGCAGCATTCCGGGACTAGAAAACAATGAGCAGTTCTTC. Together with reference TRBV7-9 and TRBJ2-1, the CDR3 gives the full variable domain: DTGVSQNPRHKITKRGQNVTFRCDPISEHNRLYWYRQTLGQGPEFLTYFQNEAQLEKSRLLSDRFSAERPKGSFSTLEIQRTEQGDSAMYLCASSIPGLENNEQFFGPGTRLTVL.

The chain links TRBV6-5 to TRBJ1-1; D uncertain. The CDR3 totals 16 residues. Looked up from germline, CDR1 is MNHEY and CDR2 is SVGAGI. The V gene lost 0 bases and the J gene lost 4 bases, with 15 bases spanning the gap. Written as DNA, the CDR3 is TGTGCCAGCAGTTACTCGAGTATCCCGGGGTCCACTGAAGCTTTCTTT. Translated: CASSYSSIPGSTEAFF.

This clone was detected a few times. The chain carries TRBV30 and TRBJ1-3; unclear D gene. CDR1 and CDR2 from the germline V gene are GTSNPN and SVGIG (reference sequence). This CDR3 is built from 14 residues. The ends were cut back, 0 bases at V and 5 bases at J, with 11 bases in the middle. CDR3 sequence reads: CAWSVAGGRNTIYF. CDR3 bases: TGTGCCTGGAGTGTAGCGGGCGGCAGAAACACCATATATTTT.

The gene calls are TRBV7-2 and TRBJ2-5; D gene uncertain. CDR1 and CDR2 (germline): SGHTA, FQGNSA. The ends were cut back, 1 base at V and 5 bases at J, with 8 bases in the middle. CDR3 size: 13 residues. CDR3 sequence (DNA): TGTGCCAGCAGCTTAGTGGTTCGGGAGACCCAGTACTTC. This gives the protein CASSLVVRETQYF. The full variable domain, with the rest looked up from reference TRBV7-2 and TRBJ2-5, is GAGVSQSPSNKVTEKGKDVELRCDPISGHTALYWYRQSLGQGLEFLIYFQGNSAPDKSGLPSDRFSAERTGGSVSTLTIQRTQQEDSAVYLCASSLVVRETQYFGPGTRLLVL.

The chain recombines TRBV5-1 with TRBJ2-1; 14 bases map to TRBD2. V shed 3 bases, J shed 3 bases, and the junction held 17 bases outside the gene matches. The germline gives CDR1 SGHRS, CDR2 YFSETQ. The CDR3 runs to 21 residues. The CDR3 nucleotides read TGCGCCAGCAGCTCCTCCCGACTGAAGACTAGCGGGAGGGCCTTCTACAATGAGCAGTTCTTC. This encodes CASSSSRLKTSGRAFYNEQFF. Together with reference TRBV5-1 and TRBJ2-1, the CDR3 gives the full variable domain: KAGVTQTPRYLIKTRGQQVTLSCSPISGHRSVSWYQQTPGQGLQFLFEYFSETQRNKGNFPGRFSGRQFSNSRSEMNVSTLELGDSALYLCASSSSRLKTSGRAFYNEQFFGPGTRLTVL.

The rearrangement joins TRBV25-1 to TRBJ2-5, with a tentative D call TRBD2 (7 bases). This CDR3 spans 14 amino acids. The V gene's germline CDR1 is MGHDK and CDR2 SYGVNS. Deletions cut 6 bases from V and 5 bases from J, with 16 bases between. The CDR3 nucleotides read TGTGCCAGCAGCAACAGGGAGGGCCGGGAGACCCAGTACTTC. The encoded protein is CASSNREGRETQYF.

In this sample, this clone turned up once. The chain couples TRBV28 to TRBJ1-1; D perhaps matches TRBD1 (6 bases). The CDR3 length is 16 residues. Germline V gene data show CDR1 as MDHEN and CDR2 as SYDVKM. V was shortened by 6 bases and J by 5 bases, with 22 bases between the two germline ends. The CDR3 loop is CASRGAEAGLETEAFF. The DNA for the CDR3 is TGTGCCAGCAGGGGGGCGGAGGCAGGGCTGGAAACTGAAGCTTTCTTT.

The rearrangement uses TRBV7-3 and TRBJ2-7; D not certain. From germline, CDR1 is SGHTA and CDR2 FQGTGA. Trimming shortened V by 4 bases and J by 3 bases, and 10 bases separated the two germline ends. The CDR3 contains 13 residues. In DNA form, the CDR3 reads TGTGCCAGCAGCTACCTGTCTCGCTACGAGCAGTACTTC. It translates to CASSYLSRYEQYF.

This chain uses TRBV5-1 with TRBJ1-1; tentatively, D is TRBD1 (5 bases). The germline V gene encodes CDR1 SGHRS and CDR2 YFSETQ. Trimming shortened V by 4 bases and J by 2 bases, and 12 bases separated the two germline ends. The CDR3 extends over 14 amino acids. Here the CDR3 DNA reads TGCGCCAGCAGCAACCAGGGTAGCAACACTGAAGCTTTCTTT. This translates into CASSNQGSNTEAFF. Full variable domain (remainder filled in from reference TRBV5-1 and TRBJ1-1): KAGVTQTPRYLIKTRGQQVTLSCSPISGHRSVSWYQQTPGQGLQFLFEYFSETQRNKGNFPGRFSGRQFSNSRSEMNVSTLELGDSALYLCASSNQGSNTEAFFGQGTRLTVV.

The rearrangement links TRBV2 to TRBJ2-3, with 7 bases fitting TRBD2. Trimming took 6 bases from V and 2 from J; bases not matched to a gene: 17. Germline V gives CDR1 SNHLY, CDR2 FYNNEI. The CDR3 is made up of 18 amino acids. The CDR3 loop reads CASSFDYSGRENTDTQYF. For the CDR3, the DNA is TGTGCCAGCAGCTTTGACTATTCCGGGCGGGAGAACACAGATACGCAGTATTTT.

The gene calls are TRBV14 and TRBJ2-5, with D maybe TRBD1 (6 bases). CDR1 is SGHDN and CDR2 is FVKESK in the germline V gene. V gave up 3 bases and J gave up 1 base, with 24 bases separating them. The CDR3 is made up of 19 amino acids. The CDR3 sequence: CASSHFQGRSAETQETQYF. CDR3 sequence (DNA): TGTGCCAGCAGCCATTTCCAGGGGCGCAGCGCCGAGACCCAAGAGACCCAGTACTTC.

V gene TRBV29-1 combines with J gene TRBJ1-1; tentatively, D is TRBD1 (5 bases). The germline V gene encodes CDR1 SQVTM and CDR2 ANQGSEA. The V end lost 6 bases, the J end lost 1 base, and 12 bases lay between the germline ends. CDR3 size: 13 residues. The CDR3 protein is CSVRGESNTEAFF. The CDR3, as DNA: TGCAGCGTCCGGGGGGAGTCGAACACTGAAGCTTTCTTT.

The V call is TRBV7-6, the J call TRBJ2-5; D not resolved. The DNA matches TRBJ2-7 better at its end, which makes the J call doubtful. This CDR3 is 11 amino acids long. CDR1 SGHVS and CDR2 FNYEAQ come from the germline V gene. CDR3 coding DNA: TGTGCCAGCAGCTTGTGCTACGAGCAGTACTTC. Amino acids: CASSLCYEQYF.

The chain joins TRBV4-1 to TRBJ2-3, with 9 bases that match TRBD2. Germline lookup yields CDR1 MGHRA and CDR2 YSYEKL. With 3 bases clipped from V and 7 bases from J, the junction kept 20 bases outside the gene matches. The CDR3 extends over 19 amino acids. DNA for the CDR3: TGCGCCAGCAGCCACCTCTCCTCTCCGGGACTAGCAGAAAGTCATACGCAGTATTTT. Encoded protein: CASSHLSSPGLAESHTQYF.

V and J are TRBV19 and TRBJ2-7; tentatively, D is TRBD2 (6 bases). Trimming removed 3 bases at V and 3 bases at J, with 21 bases between. The CDR3 runs to 17 residues. Germline loops: CDR1 LNHDA, CDR2 SQIVND (reference sequence). The CDR3 nucleotides are TGTGCCAGTAGTATCATCCTACCTGGCGGGGTCCACTACGAGCAGTACTTC. The encoded protein is CASSIILPGGVHYEQYF.

The genes are TRBV7-2 and TRBJ1-5, with D uncertain. CDR1 and CDR2 from the germline V gene are SGHTA and FQGNSA. Trimming took 2 bases from V and 6 from J, leaving 17 bases between them. This CDR3 has 16 amino acids. CDR3 in DNA: TGTGCCAGCAGCTTATCAACACCTCAAGGTACTCAGCCCCAGCATTTT. Encoded protein: CASSLSTPQGTQPQHF.

This clone was counted a few times. The chain employs TRBV6-5 and TRBJ2-7, with D perhaps TRBD1 (5 bases). CDR3 length equals 13 residues. The germline V and J ends were trimmed by 2 bases and 4 bases, with 9 bases remaining between them. CDR1 is MNHEY and CDR2 is SVGAGI in the germline V gene. The CDR3 is CASSYRGRYEQYF. DNA of the CDR3: TGTGCCAGCAGTTACAGGGGTCGGTACGAGCAGTACTTC.

This sequence joins TRBV5-6 and TRBJ2-2; D may be TRBD1 or TRBD2 (5 bases each). CDR3 length: 17 amino acids. The germline V and J ends were trimmed by 4 bases and 4 bases, with 20 bases remaining between them. Looked up from germline, CDR1 is SGHDT and CDR2 is YYEEEE. CDR3 nucleotide sequence: TGTGCCAGCAGCAGCGGACTCTACTTTGGGGGCACCGGGGAGCTGTTTTTT. This codes for CASSSGLYFGGTGELFF.

This sequence joins TRBV27 and TRBJ1-6; D ambiguous. Germline CDR1 is MNHEY and CDR2 is SMNVEV (reference sequence). CDR3 length: 13 residues. Deletions cut 6 bases from V and 7 bases from J, with 10 bases between. DNA of the CDR3: TGTGCCAGCAGGAACGACCTAAATTCACCCCTCCACTTT. Protein product: CASRNDLNSPLHF.